This entry describes one TCR beta chain. The specificity of this receptor is unknown. Base qualities are not at hand, and no much larger clone is one base apart. These data are taken from a study of control samples from healthy donors and cancer patients (dated by TCRdb to 2018 to 2021). Libraries came from the immunoSEQ multiplex PCR assay. Entries here come from immuneACCESS through TCRdb and include only in-frame sequences with V and J called. Some clones fail to appear in such tables; in the studies checked, an unresolved V gene covers under half of the shortfall, and the cause of the remainder is unknown. The sample table holds about 150,000 clones, of which about 91% were seen once. The top ten clones comprise roughly 2% of the sample. The germline ends are 14 bases apart after V is trimmed by 10 bases and J by 5 bases. Spanning cysteine to phenylalanine, the CDR3 consists of 12 amino acids. Of all the DNA, just the CDR3 is kept, 36 bases in frame from base 1. CDR1 and CDR2 are drawn from the germline V gene: SNHLY, FYNNEI.

The TCR comes from a woman aged 40 to 49 in good health. The sample taken for sequencing was blood. This chain joins TRBV2 to TRBJ2-5; a tentative D call is TRBD1 (5 bases match). The DNA sequence is as follows: TGTGCCACCCCCGCAGGGCAGGAGACCCAGTACTTC. It encodes CATPAGQETQYF.